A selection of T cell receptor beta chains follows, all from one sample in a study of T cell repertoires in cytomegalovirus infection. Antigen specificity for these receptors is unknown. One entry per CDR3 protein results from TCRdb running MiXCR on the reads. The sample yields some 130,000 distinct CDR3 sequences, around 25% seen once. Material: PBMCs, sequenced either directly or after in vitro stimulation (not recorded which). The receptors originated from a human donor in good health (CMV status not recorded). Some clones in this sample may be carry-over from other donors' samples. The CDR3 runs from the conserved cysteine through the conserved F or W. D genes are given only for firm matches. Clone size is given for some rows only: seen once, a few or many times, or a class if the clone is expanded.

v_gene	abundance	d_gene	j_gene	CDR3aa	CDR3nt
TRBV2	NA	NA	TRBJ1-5	CASSGTPRGPQHF	TGTGCCAGCAGCGGGACACCCAGGGGGCCCCAGCATTTT
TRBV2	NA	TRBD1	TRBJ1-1	CASGRTGRNTEAFF	TGTGCCAGCGGAAGGACAGGGAGGAACACTGAAGCTTTCTTT
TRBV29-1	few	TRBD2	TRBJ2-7	CSVERLAGEQYF	TGCAGCGTTGAAAGACTAGCTGGCGAGCAGTACTTC
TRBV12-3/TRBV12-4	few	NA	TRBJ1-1	CASRPGARRHTEAFF	TGTGCCAGCAGACCCGGGGCGCGGAGGCACACTGAAGCTTTCTTT
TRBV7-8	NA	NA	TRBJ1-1	CASSLSPGMNTEAFF	TGTGCCAGCAGCTTATCCCCGGGAATGAACACTGAAGCTTTCTTT
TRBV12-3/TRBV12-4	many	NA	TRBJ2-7	CASSLRGDDEQYF	TGTGCCAGCAGTTTAAGGGGGGATGACGAGCAGTACTTC
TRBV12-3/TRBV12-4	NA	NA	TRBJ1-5	CASSLQGNSNQPQHF	TGTGCCAGCAGCCTACAGGGTAATAGCAATCAGCCCCAGCATTTT
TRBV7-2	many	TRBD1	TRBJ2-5	CASSPARTGRETQYF	TGTGCCAGCAGCCCTGCCCGGACAGGCAGAGAGACCCAGTACTTC
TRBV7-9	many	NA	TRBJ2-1	CASSYSYNEQFF	TGTGCCAGCAGCTACAGTTACAATGAGCAGTTCTTC
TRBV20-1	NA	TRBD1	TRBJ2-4	CSASQGAKNIQYF	TGCAGTGCTTCACAGGGGGCCAAAAACATTCAGTACTTC
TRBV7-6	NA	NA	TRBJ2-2	CASSLVPLPAGELFF	TGTGCCAGCAGCTTAGTTCCCTTACCCGCCGGGGAGCTGTTTTTT
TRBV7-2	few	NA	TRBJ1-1	CASSVPVNTEAFF	TGTGCCAGCAGCGTCCCGGTGAACACTGAAGCTTTCTTT
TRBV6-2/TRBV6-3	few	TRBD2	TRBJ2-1	CASSPLAGGGNEQFF	TGTGCCAGCAGTCCACTAGCGGGAGGTGGAAATGAGCAGTTCTTC
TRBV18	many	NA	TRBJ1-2	CASSPVRDSTPTSGYGYTF	TGTGCCAGCTCACCGGTACGGGACTCTACTCCTACTAGCGGCTATGGCTACACCTTC
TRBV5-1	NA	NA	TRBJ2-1	CASSSGTLSSYNEQFF	TGCGCCAGCAGCAGCGGGACACTGAGCTCCTACAATGAGCAGTTCTTC
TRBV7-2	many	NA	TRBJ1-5	CASSLGSPGLQPQHF	TGTGCCAGCAGCTTAGGCAGCCCGGGCCTCCAGCCCCAGCATTTT
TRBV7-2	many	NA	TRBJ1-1	CASSTRDQGTEAFF	TGTGCCAGCAGCACCCGGGACCAGGGCACTGAAGCTTTCTTT
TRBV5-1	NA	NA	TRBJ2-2	CASSYLVGDGELFF	TGCGCCAGCAGCTACCTAGTCGGGGACGGGGAGCTGTTTTTT